The 11 T cell receptor beta chains given below trace back to one sample, sequenced in a study of blood T cell repertoires in COVID-19. Clones were read by immunoSEQ multiplex PCR, and TCRdb kept only the in-frame ones, dropping some. The data show some 120,000 clones, with around 87% seen just once and about 7.3% held by the top ten. Sequencing input: peripheral blood. Receptors were obtained from a man aged 45-65 years with acute or convalescent COVID-19.

The CDR3 sequence: CATSRVRQGNMNTEAFF. CDR3 nucleotide sequence: TGTGCCACCAGCAGAGTAAGGCAGGGGAATATGAACACTGAAGCTTTCTTT. V and J are TRBV15 and TRBJ1-1; the D gene is possibly TRBD1 (6 bases). With 1 base removed from V and 0 bases from J, the gap between germline ends came to 15 bases. Germline V gives CDR1 LNHNV, CDR2 YYDKDF (reference sequence). The CDR3 contains 17 residues.

This clone occurred once. CDR3 sequence: CASTPSNVPFTGQRKPGELFF. CDR3 in DNA: TGTGCCAGCACCCCAAGCAATGTCCCTTTTACGGGACAGCGCAAACCCGGGGAGCTGTTTTTT. V usage is TRBV21-1 and J usage is TRBJ2-2; TRBD1 reflects the table's D call only, with no check against the DNA. TRBV21-1 is noted as a pseudogene. The CDR3 length is 21 residues.

V gene TRBV7-8 combines with J gene TRBJ2-1, with 10 bases lining up with TRBD2. The CDR3 is 20 amino acids. Trimming cost V 3 bases and J 0 bases; bases outside gene matches: 14. Germline CDR1 is SGHVS and CDR2 is FQNEAQ. The CDR3 spells CASSFGLAGVIISSYNEQFF. The CDR3 bases are TGTGCCAGCAGCTTCGGCCTAGCGGGAGTCATCATAAGCTCCTACAATGAGCAGTTCTTC. Combining the CDR3 with reference TRBV7-8 and TRBJ2-1 gives the whole variable domain GAGVSQSPRYKVAKRGQDVALRCDPISGHVSLFWYQQALGQGPEFLTYFQNEAQLDKSGLPSDRFFAERPEGSVSTLKIQRTQQEDSAVYLCASSFGLAGVIISSYNEQFFGPGTRLTVL.

This chain joins TRBV23-1 and TRBJ1-5; 7 nucleotides align to TRBD1. TRBV23-1 is recorded as an ORF, its role being uncertain. Germline trimming cut 0 bases from V and 9 bases from J; bases unmatched to any gene: 11. The CDR3 covers 16 residues. In DNA form, the CDR3 reads TGCGCCAGCAGTCAATCGAAGAAGACAGGGAAATGGCCCCAGCATTTT. Translating it yields CASSQSKKTGKWPQHF.

V gene TRBV6-5 combines with J gene TRBJ2-5; 8 nucleotides line up with TRBD1. Per the germline V gene, CDR1 is MNHEY and CDR2 is SVGAGI. Trimming cost V 4 bases and J 5 bases; bases outside gene matches: 6. There are 14 residues in the CDR3. As DNA, the CDR3 is TGTGCCAGCAGTTGGACAGGGAGAGGGGAGACCCAGTACTTC. This gives the protein CASSWTGRGETQYF.

The chain employs TRBV19 and TRBJ1-1; D is perhaps TRBD1 (6 bases). Germline CDR1 reads LNHDA; CDR2 reads SQIVND (reference sequence). V shed 6 bases and J shed 3 bases, with 17 bases lying between them. The CDR3 is 15 amino acids. The CDR3 loop is CASSGGRLGDTEAFF. The CDR3 DNA reads as TGTGCCAGTAGCGGGGGGCGGTTGGGGGACACTGAAGCTTTCTTT.

This clone occurred once. The chain links TRBV9 to TRBJ2-7; D perhaps matches TRBD2 (7 bases). Trimming pared 0 bases from V and 2 bases from J, leaving 18 bases between. The CDR3 spans 17 residues. Germline CDR1 reads SGDLS; CDR2 reads YYNGEE. Written as DNA, the CDR3 is TGTGCCAGCAGCGTAGTAGGGGAGGGGGTTCCTCCCTACGAGCAGTACTTC. This gives the protein CASSVVGEGVPPYEQYF.

This clone was seen only once. The chain joins TRBV12-3 or TRBV12-4 to TRBJ2-7, with TRBD2 as a possible D gene (5 bases). The CDR3 totals 13 residues. Trimming took off 6 bases at V and 9 bases at J, with 18 bases between the two ends. The DNA of the CDR3 is TGTGCCAGCAGCCCCCGGGGATCGGGCGGGCAGTACTTC. Translating gives CASSPRGSGGQYF.

This chain uses TRBV5-1 with TRBJ2-7, with D possibly being TRBD1 (6 bases). The CDR3 spans 14 residues. Germline CDR1 and CDR2: SGHRS and YFSETQ. The germline V and J ends were trimmed by 2 bases and 4 bases, with 13 bases remaining between them. The CDR3 nucleotides are TGCGCCAGCAGCTTCGGCAGGGGAAATTACGAGCAGTACTTC. Translating gives CASSFGRGNYEQYF. Using reference TRBV5-1 and TRBJ2-7 for the parts outside the CDR3, the full variable domain is KAGVTQTPRYLIKTRGQQVTLSCSPISGHRSVSWYQQTPGQGLQFLFEYFSETQRNKGNFPGRFSGRQFSNSRSEMNVSTLELGDSALYLCASSFGRGNYEQYFGPGTRLTVT.

V is TRBV12-3 or TRBV12-4 and J is TRBJ2-3; D remains unclear. Deletions cut 7 bases from V and 3 bases from J, with 5 bases between. The CDR3 covers 11 residues. CDR3 region: CASKQTDTQYF. The CDR3 region has the DNA TGTGCCAGCAAACAGACAGATACGCAGTATTTT.

This clone was seen just once. This chain joins TRBV9 and TRBJ1-2, with D possibly being TRBD1 (5 bases). CDR1 is SGDLS, CDR2 YYNGEE, per germline. V was cut by 4 bases and J by 8 bases, with 18 bases left in between. The CDR3 is 14 amino acids. This chain's CDR3 is CASSSQSWGGGYTF. The CDR3 region has the DNA TGTGCCAGCAGCTCACAATCCTGGGGGGGAGGCTACACCTTC.